The subject of this entry is one T cell receptor beta chain. Germline V CDR1 and CDR2: MNHNS, SASEGT. Trimming cost V 0 bases and J 9 bases, with 9 bases left between them. CDR3 length: 14 amino acids. Authors' processing steps: For nucleated cells, counts were estimated from reference gene primer amplification. Profiling relied on immunoSEQ multiplex PCR, and the TCRdb table lists in-frame clones only, not all of them. D and trimming come from the DNA, and the V and J calls and clone size come from that table. Of approximately 230,000 clones in the sample, around four fifths were seen once. The data were taken from a study of blood T cell repertoires in COVID-19. On the study more broadly: Both acute and convalescent COVID-19 samples were obtained from the United States, Italy and Spain. T cells, B-cell-depleted T cells, or PBMCs provided the cDNA or gDNA that served as material.

The sequence was obtained from a man older than 75 with acute or convalescent COVID-19. Specimen: peripheral blood. J is TRBJ1-6 and V is TRBV6-1; the D gene is possibly TRBD1 (6 bases). Here the CDR3 reads CASSEARGRSPLHF. CDR3 in DNA: TGTGCCAGCAGTGAAGCCAGGGGACGTTCACCCCTCCACTTT.